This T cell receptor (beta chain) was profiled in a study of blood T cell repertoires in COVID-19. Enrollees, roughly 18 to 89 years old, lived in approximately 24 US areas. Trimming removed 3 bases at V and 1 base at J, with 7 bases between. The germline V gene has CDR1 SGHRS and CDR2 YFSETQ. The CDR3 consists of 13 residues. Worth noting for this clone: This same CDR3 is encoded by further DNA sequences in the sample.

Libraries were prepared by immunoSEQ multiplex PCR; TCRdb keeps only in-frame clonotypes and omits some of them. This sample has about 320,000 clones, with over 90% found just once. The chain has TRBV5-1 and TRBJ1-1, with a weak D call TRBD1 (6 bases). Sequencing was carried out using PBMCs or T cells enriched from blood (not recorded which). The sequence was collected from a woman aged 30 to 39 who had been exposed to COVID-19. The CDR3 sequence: CASSSGQNTEAFF. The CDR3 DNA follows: TGCGCCAGCAGCTCGGGACAGAACACTGAAGCTTTCTTT.